Listed here are 14 T cell receptor beta chains from one sample, sequenced in a study of T cell responses to AZD1222 COVID-19 vaccine. The data were produced by immunoSEQ multiplex PCR, yet TCRdb's version contains in-frame clones alone and is incomplete. Altogether 150,000 to 200,000 clones are present, about 88% being singletons, with the ten largest covering roughly 5.5%. The sample consisted of peripheral blood, taken on day 0 of AZD1222 vaccination. The receptors here all came from an adult in good health.

The V call is TRBV5-1, the J call TRBJ1-6; TRBD1 might be the D (6 bases). Trimming removed 4 bases from V and 7 bases from J, with 12 bases in between. Per the germline V gene, CDR1 is SGHRS and CDR2 is YFSETQ. This CDR3 is 14 amino acids long. The CDR3 sequence is CASSLGQLNSPLHF. CDR3 nucleotide sequence: TGCGCCAGCAGCCTCGGACAGCTCAATTCACCCCTCCACTTT.

This clone was seen a single time. The gene calls are TRBV4-2 and TRBJ2-1, with D perhaps matching TRBD2 (5 bases). Germline V gene lookup returns CDR1 LGHNA and CDR2 YNFKEQ. V lost 1 base and J 1 base, leaving 11 bases between the germline ends. The CDR3 extends over 16 amino acids. DNA of the CDR3: TGTGCCAGCAGCCAAGTTCCCGGGGATTCCTACAATGAGCAGTTCTTC. Translating gives CASSQVPGDSYNEQFF.

The chain couples TRBV6-5 to TRBJ1-5, with D possibly matching TRBD1 (6 bases). The CDR3 is 14 amino acids. Trimming removed 3 bases at V and 10 bases at J, with 16 bases between. The V gene's germline CDR1 is MNHEY and CDR2 SVGAGI. CDR3 sequence (DNA): TGTGCCAGCAGTTATGCACAGGACAGCCTTCCCCAGCATTTT. The encoded protein is CASSYAQDSLPQHF.

The V and J genes are TRBV4-1 and TRBJ1-1; no definite D call. V was shortened by 3 bases and J by 5 bases, with 13 bases between the two germline ends. The CDR3 contains 14 residues. Looked up from germline, CDR1 is MGHRA and CDR2 is YSYEKL. The CDR3 DNA follows: TGCGCCAGCAGCCAGAACCTCTTGGGGACTGAAGCTTTCTTT. Residues: CASSQNLLGTEAFF.

This clone was seen only a few times. This rearrangement joins TRBV30 to TRBJ1-1; the D is unclear. Germline V gives CDR1 GTSNPN, CDR2 SVGIG (reference sequence). The length of the CDR3 is 12 residues. The V and J ends lost 2 bases and 10 bases respectively, with 14 bases between them. CDR3 loop: CAWSPGVSRAFF. The CDR3 nucleotides are TGTGCCTGGAGTCCTGGGGTATCAAGAGCTTTCTTT.

Note on this clone: A read error may account for a junction end that differs from germline. The J gene is TRBJ2-3, the V gene TRBV27; D is unresolved. The CDR3 consists of 13 residues. Germline lookup yields CDR1 MNHEY and CDR2 SMNVEV (reference sequence). CDR3 protein: CLRPARTTDTQYF. In nucleotides, the CDR3 is TGCCTTAGGCCCGCAAGGACGACAGATACGCAGTATTTT.

This clone was observed a few times. The V call is TRBV6-1, the J call TRBJ1-5; no definite D call. Trimming took 0 bases from V and 0 from J, leaving 6 bases between them. CDR1 MNHNS and CDR2 SASEGT come from the germline V gene. This CDR3 spans 15 amino acids. The CDR3 nucleotides read TGTGCCAGCAGTGAAGCTTGGTATAGCAATCAGCCCCAGCATTTT. This sequence encodes CASSEAWYSNQPQHF.

The chain uses TRBV28 and TRBJ2-7, with D unclear. V was trimmed by 7 bases and J by 3 bases, leaving 13 bases between them. This CDR3 region has 13 residues. Germline-derived CDR1 and CDR2 are MDHEN and SYDVKM. CDR3 nucleotides: TGTGCCAGCAAAGATGGATTAGGCTACGAGCAGTACTTC. It encodes CASKDGLGYEQYF. Combining the CDR3 with reference TRBV28 and TRBJ2-7 gives the whole variable domain DVKVTQSSRYLVKRTGEKVFLECVQDMDHENMFWYRQDPGLGLRLIYFSYDVKMKEKGDIPEGYSVSREKKERFSLILESASTNQTSMYLCASKDGLGYEQYFGPGTRLTVT.

The chain is built from TRBV19 and TRBJ1-1; D unclear. The germline CDR1 and CDR2 sequences are LNHDA and SQIVND (reference sequence). Trimming stripped 3 bases from V and 2 bases from J, with 13 bases between. The CDR3 is 15 residues long. The CDR3 loop reads CASSIGMAANTEAFF. CDR3 nucleotides: TGTGCCAGTAGTATTGGTATGGCAGCAAACACTGAAGCTTTCTTT.

The chain employs TRBV14 and TRBJ2-7, with 10 positions matching TRBD2. This CDR3 contains 15 residues. J was trimmed by 5 bases and V by 2 bases; bases with no gene match: 6. Looked up from germline, CDR1 is SGHDN and CDR2 is FVKESK. The CDR3 coding sequence is TGTGCCAGCAGCCAAATGTCGGGACTAGCGAACGAGCAGTACTTC. It translates to CASSQMSGLANEQYF.

The V gene is TRBV28, the J gene TRBJ1-5; D gene unclear. Germline assignment: CDR1 MDHEN and CDR2 SYDVKM. The CDR3 consists of 15 residues. V was trimmed by 0 bases and J by 7 bases, leaving 13 bases between them. The CDR3 DNA is TGTGCCAGCAGTTTATGGTCCCGCCGGATACAGCCCCAGCATTTT. Its protein is CASSLWSRRIQPQHF.

CDR3 amino acids: CASSLWDRGDTEAFF. The CDR3 nucleotides read TGCGCCAGCAGTTTATGGGACAGGGGTGATACTGAAGCTTTCTTT. The V gene is TRBV5-1, the J gene TRBJ1-1, with TRBD1 identical over 10 bases. Per the germline V gene, CDR1 is SGHRS and CDR2 is YFSETQ. The CDR3 contains 15 residues. The V and J ends lost 5 bases and 5 bases, in that order; junction bases with no gene match: 9.

The V and J genes are TRBV28 and TRBJ1-4; a weak D match, TRBD1 (5 bases). This CDR3 spans 14 amino acids. V was pared by 5 bases and J by 8 bases, with 15 bases between. Germline V gene lookup returns CDR1 MDHEN and CDR2 SYDVKM. The CDR3 nucleotides are TGTGCCAGCAGTAGACAGCTTGCCGAGGAAAAACTGTTTTTT. This codes for CASSRQLAEEKLFF.

V is TRBV27 and J is TRBJ2-7; D possibly corresponds to TRBD1 (8 bases). The CDR3 runs 13 residues. The ends were cut back, 6 bases at V and 6 bases at J, with 15 bases in the middle. Germline V gene data show CDR1 as MNHEY and CDR2 as SMNVEV (reference sequence). The CDR3 here is CASSLTGEGEQYF. The CDR3 DNA sequence: TGTGCCAGCAGCCTGACAGGGGAGGGCGAGCAGTACTTC.